The clone carrying this T cell receptor beta chain is categorized as medium-sized (0.01 to 0.1%). Antigen unknown. Overall study findings and caveats: The TCR gene usage of tumor memory CD4+ T cells clustered together with blood and lymph node memory CD4+ cells and with lymph node naive CD4+ cells.

The CDR3 has 14 amino acids. The V end was cut by 6 bases, the J end by 2 bases, with 13 bases between. The TRBV12-4/TRBJ1-2 clonotypes were amplified using barcode primers with ligated adaptors. MiXCR was run by TCRdb on the multiplex PCR reads, yielding one entry per CDR3 protein. This sample carries almost 900 distinct CDR3 sequences, under 20% of them seen once, and the ten largest clones take about 7.2%. The sorted Tregs were CD4+CD25+CD127-/low cells. The clonotype comes from a female donor with breast cancer. Sequencing was done on a sample of Tregs sorted from blood. This chain links TRBV12-3 or TRBV12-4 with TRBJ1-2; D may be TRBD1 (6 bases). CDR3 loop: CASSYSGENYGYTF. The CDR3 nucleotides read TGTGCCAGCAGCTACTCAGGGGAGAACTATGGCTACACCTTC.